This TCR beta chain stems from a study of early T cells in non-severe SARS-CoV-2 infection (dated by TCRdb to 2020 to 2022). Background for the entire study: Because TCR sequencing relied on bulk RNA taken from unsorted whole blood, pairing of alpha and beta chains was not possible. Summary of the overall study and its limitations: VDJdb matching was skewed toward anti-spike CD8 responses, so virus-specific expansions were likely underestimated and private and CD4 specificities were missed.

From the cysteine through the phenylalanine, the CDR3 covers 15 amino acids. The kept DNA is CDR3 alone, 45 bases in frame from the first base. The germline V gene gives CDR1 as WSHSY and CDR2 as SAAADI. Germline trimming: 6 bases from V, 7 bases from J; junction bases outside gene matches: 11. This clonotype has just a few counts. The target of this receptor is not known. The input lacks base qualities; no much larger clone sits a single base away. This was a case-control study nested in a cohort of healthcare workers in London, UK, who had nasopharyngeal swab PCR tests and blood samples taken every week. Healthcare workers were recruited during the week of the UK lockdown, between 23 and 31 March 2020, and followed weekly for up to about 15 weeks. Library preparation was by 5' RACE. The reads were generated on a NextSeq 500. To correct for sequencing error and PCR bias, the TCR library protocol tagged individual cDNA molecules with unique molecular identifiers. Both TCR alpha and beta chains were sequenced, and tight co-correlation was observed between alpha and beta sequence abundances in each sample. Per the original workflow: Decombinator V4 was used to perform V gene, J gene and CDR3 annotation of TCR sequences. Expanded TCRs were defined as changing significantly between any two time points under a Poisson model with p below 0.0001. TCR abundances were normalised to the total number of TCRs sequenced per sample and were expressed as counts per million. TRAV1-2 paired with TRAJ12, TRAJ20 or TRAJ33 defined MAIT TCRs, while TRAV10 paired with TRAJ18 defined iNKT TCRs. VDJdb, accessed on 1 November 2021, was searched for TCRs annotated for CMV, EBV and SARS-CoV-2, and TCRs annotated for more than one antigen were excluded. TCRdb took the public reads, trimmed them with fastp at Q25, ran MiXCR for clone calling and kept in-frame beta chains. Rows matching on CDR3 protein sequence are summarized as one entry with the most common DNA and genes. These V and J calls rely on TCRdb rather than the paper's analysis. The sample data list about 56,000 distinct CDR3 sequences, and roughly a tenth of these were observed just once. Jointly, the top ten make up 5.5% to 7% of the sample.

Recombination joined TRBV10-2 with TRBJ2-3; 9 bases in the middle match TRBD2. The TCR sequence derives from an adult who was a healthcare worker with PCR-confirmed SARS-CoV-2 infection or an uninfected control (not recorded which). The sequenced sample consisted of whole blood. The CDR3 region: CASRDIAGAGNTQYF. The DNA reads TGCGCCAGCAGAGATATAGCGGGAGCGGGTAATACGCAGTATTTT.